This T cell receptor beta chain was identified in a study of T cells expressing NK-cell markers. Study details: It was sorted CD3+CD56+NKG2C+, CD3+CD56+NKG2C- and CD3+CD56-NKG2C+ T cells that supplied the TCR beta repertoires. The authors sequenced eight donors, of whom seven were HCMV-seropositive and one was seronegative.

This CDR3 region has 14 residues. Germline CDR1 SQVTM, CDR2 ANQGSEA. TCR beta cDNA was generated via 5'RACE template switching incorporating UMIs. TCRdb re-called the 5' RACE reads; one entry per CDR3 protein, DNA not given. The sample totals a few hundred thousand distinct CDR3 sequences; its top ten clones hold around 4.9%. Input material: blood T cells: a sorted CD56 or NKG2C T cell subset, CD4+ or CD8+ T cells, or bulk PBMC T cells (not recorded which). The receptor comes from a man aged 18 to 69 in good health. The rearrangement links TRBV29-1 to TRBJ1-1. CDR3 protein: CSAKLARRNTEAFF.